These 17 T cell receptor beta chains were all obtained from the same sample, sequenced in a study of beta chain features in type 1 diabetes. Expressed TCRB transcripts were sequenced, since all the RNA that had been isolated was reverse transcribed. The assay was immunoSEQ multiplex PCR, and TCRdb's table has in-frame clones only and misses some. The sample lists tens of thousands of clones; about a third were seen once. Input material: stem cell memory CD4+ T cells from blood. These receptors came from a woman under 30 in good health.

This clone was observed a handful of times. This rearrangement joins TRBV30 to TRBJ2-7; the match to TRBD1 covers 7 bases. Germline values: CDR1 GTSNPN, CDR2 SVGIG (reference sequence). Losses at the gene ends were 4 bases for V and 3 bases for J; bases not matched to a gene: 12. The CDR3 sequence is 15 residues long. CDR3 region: CAWNPQGTGGYEQYF. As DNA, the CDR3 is TGTGCCTGGAACCCACAGGGGACCGGAGGCTACGAGCAGTACTTC.

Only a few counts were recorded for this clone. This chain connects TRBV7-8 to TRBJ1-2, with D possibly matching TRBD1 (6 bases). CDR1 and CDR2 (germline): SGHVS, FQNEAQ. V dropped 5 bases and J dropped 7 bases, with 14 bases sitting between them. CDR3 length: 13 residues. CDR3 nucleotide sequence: TGTGCCAGCAGCGCAGGGGTTCGGCGTGGCTACACCTTC. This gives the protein CASSAGVRRGYTF.

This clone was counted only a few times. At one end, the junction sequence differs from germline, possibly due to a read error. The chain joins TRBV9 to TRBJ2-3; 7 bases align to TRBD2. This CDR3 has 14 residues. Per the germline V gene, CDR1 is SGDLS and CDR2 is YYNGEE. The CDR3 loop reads CASSVGVAGTNPIF. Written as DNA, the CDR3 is TGTGCCAGCAGCGTAGGAGTCGCCGGGACTAACCCTATCTTT.

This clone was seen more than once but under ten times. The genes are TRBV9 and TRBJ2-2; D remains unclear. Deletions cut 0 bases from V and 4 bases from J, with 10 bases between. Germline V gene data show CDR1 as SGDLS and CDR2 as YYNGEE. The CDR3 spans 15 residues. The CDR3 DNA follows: TGTGCCAGCAGCGTAGAATTGGCAGTCACCGGGGAGCTGTTTTTT. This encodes CASSVELAVTGELFF. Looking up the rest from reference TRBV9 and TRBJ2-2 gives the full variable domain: DSGVTQTPKHLITATGQRVTLRCSPRSGDLSVYWYQQSLDQGLQFLIQYYNGEERAKGNILERFSAQQFPDLHSELNLSSLELGDSALYFCASSVELAVTGELFFGEGSRLTVL.

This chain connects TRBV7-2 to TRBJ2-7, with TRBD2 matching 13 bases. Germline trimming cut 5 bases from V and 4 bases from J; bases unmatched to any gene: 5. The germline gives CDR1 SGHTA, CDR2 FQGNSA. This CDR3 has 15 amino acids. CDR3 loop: CASSPTSGGEYEQYF. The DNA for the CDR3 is TGTGCCAGCAGCCCTACTAGCGGGGGGGAGTACGAGCAGTACTTC.

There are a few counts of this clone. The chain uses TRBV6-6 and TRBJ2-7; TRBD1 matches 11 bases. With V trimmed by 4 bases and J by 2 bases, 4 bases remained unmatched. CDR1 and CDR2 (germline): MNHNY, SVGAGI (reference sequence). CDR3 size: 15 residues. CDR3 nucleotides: TGTGCCAGCAGTTCCCGGGACAGGGGGACCTACGAGCAGTACTTC. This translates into CASSSRDRGTYEQYF.

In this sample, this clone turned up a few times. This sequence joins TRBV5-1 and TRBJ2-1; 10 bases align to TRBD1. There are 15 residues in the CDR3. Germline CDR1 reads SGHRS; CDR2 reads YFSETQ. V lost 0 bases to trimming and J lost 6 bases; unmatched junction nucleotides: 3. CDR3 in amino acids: CASSLETGGFNEQFF. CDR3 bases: TGCGCCAGCAGCTTGGAGACAGGGGGCTTCAATGAGCAGTTCTTC.

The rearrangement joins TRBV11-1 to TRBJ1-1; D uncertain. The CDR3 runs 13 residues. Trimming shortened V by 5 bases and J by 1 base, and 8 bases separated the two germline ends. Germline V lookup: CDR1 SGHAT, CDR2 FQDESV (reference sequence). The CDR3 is CASSQQPNTEAFF. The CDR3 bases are TGTGCCAGCAGCCAACAGCCGAACACTGAAGCTTTCTTT.

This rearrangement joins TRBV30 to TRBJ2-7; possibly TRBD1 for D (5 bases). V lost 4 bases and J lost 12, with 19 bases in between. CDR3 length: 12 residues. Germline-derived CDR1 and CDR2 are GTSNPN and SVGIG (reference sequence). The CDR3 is CAWNILAGLPYF. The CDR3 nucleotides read TGTGCCTGGAACATATTGGCAGGGTTGCCGTACTTC.

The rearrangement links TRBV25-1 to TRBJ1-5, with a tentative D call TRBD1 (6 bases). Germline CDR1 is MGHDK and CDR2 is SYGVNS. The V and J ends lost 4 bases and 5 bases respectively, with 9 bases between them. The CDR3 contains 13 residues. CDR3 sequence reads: CASSAGGHQPQHF. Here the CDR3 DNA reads TGTGCCAGCAGTGCTGGGGGCCATCAGCCCCAGCATTTT.

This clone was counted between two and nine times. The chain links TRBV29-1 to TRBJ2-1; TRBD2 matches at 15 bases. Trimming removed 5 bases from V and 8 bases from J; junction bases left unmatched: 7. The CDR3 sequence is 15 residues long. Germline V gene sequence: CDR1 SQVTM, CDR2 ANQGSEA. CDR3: CSVPGLAGGGHEQFF. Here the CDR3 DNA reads TGCAGCGTTCCGGGACTAGCGGGGGGTGGGCATGAGCAGTTCTTC.

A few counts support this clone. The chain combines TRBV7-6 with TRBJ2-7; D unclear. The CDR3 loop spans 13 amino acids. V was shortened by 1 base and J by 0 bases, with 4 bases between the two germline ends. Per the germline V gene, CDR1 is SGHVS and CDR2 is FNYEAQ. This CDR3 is CASSLDTSYEQYF. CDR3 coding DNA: TGTGCCAGCAGCTTAGACACCTCCTACGAGCAGTACTTC.

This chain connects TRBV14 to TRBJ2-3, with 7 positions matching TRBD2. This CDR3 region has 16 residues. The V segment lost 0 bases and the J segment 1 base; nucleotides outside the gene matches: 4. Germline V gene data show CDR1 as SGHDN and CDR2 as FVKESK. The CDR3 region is CASSQDWLAGTDTQYF. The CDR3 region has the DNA TGTGCCAGCAGCCAAGATTGGCTAGCGGGCACAGATACGCAGTATTTT.

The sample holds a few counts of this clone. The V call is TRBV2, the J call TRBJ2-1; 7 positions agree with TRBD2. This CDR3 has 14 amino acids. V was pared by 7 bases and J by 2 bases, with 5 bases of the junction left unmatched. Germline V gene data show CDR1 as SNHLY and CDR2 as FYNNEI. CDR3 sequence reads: CASMKRDPYNEQFF. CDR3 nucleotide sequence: TGTGCCAGCATGAAGCGGGATCCCTACAATGAGCAGTTCTTC.

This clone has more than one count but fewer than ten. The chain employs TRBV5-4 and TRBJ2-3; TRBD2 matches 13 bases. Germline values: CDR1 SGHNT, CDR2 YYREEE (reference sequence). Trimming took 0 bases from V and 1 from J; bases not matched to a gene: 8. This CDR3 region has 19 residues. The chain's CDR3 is CASSLASLAGGRGTDTQYF. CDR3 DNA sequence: TGTGCCAGCAGCTTGGCCTCACTAGCGGGAGGGCGGGGCACAGATACGCAGTATTTT.

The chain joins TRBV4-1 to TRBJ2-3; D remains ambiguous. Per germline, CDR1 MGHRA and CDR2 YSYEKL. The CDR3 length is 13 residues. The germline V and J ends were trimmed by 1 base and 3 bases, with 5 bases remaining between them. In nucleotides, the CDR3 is TGCGCCAGCAGCCAAGGGCAGACAGATACGCAGTATTTT. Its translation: CASSQGQTDTQYF.

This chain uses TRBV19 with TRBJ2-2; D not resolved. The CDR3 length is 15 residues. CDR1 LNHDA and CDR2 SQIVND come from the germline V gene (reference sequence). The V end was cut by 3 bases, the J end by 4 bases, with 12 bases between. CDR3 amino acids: CASSIRVLGTGELFF. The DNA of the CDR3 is TGTGCCAGTAGTATCCGGGTTCTGGGCACCGGGGAGCTGTTTTTT. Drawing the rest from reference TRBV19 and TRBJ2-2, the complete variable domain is DGGITQSPKYLFRKEGQNVTLSCEQNLNHDAMYWYRQDPGQGLRLIYYSQIVNDFQKGDIAEGYSVSREKKESFPLTVTSAQKNPTAFYLCASSIRVLGTGELFFGEGSRLTVL.